A single sample gave rise to the 23 T cell receptor beta chains below, sequenced in a study of shared clonotypes between healthy human individuals. Data came from immunoSEQ multiplex PCR; TCRdb stores just in-frame clones and leaves some out. In the table there are around 1.1 million clones, around 82% of which are singletons. The material sequenced was memory CD4+ T cells from PBMCs. Subset noted: CD45RA-negative fraction. The receptor source for this set is a man younger than 35 in good health. Some clones in this sample may be carry-over from other donors' samples.

The chain has TRBV4-2 and TRBJ2-7; 8 bases fit TRBD1. CDR1 and CDR2 from the germline V gene are LGHNA and YNFKEQ. The CDR3 extends over 15 amino acids. J lost 6 bases, V lost 0 bases, and 7 bases had no gene match. The DNA for the CDR3 is TGTGCCAGCAGCCAAGATAGACAGGGGTTACTCGAGCAGTACTTC. Translating gives CASSQDRQGLLEQYF.

The chain has TRBV7-9 and TRBJ1-5, with D possibly matching TRBD1 (5 bases). V gave up 5 bases and J gave up 0 bases, with 14 bases separating them. This CDR3 is 16 amino acids long. Germline V gives CDR1 SEHNR, CDR2 FQNEAQ (reference sequence). CDR3 nucleotide sequence: TGTGCCAGCAGCGCATCGGGACTGATTAGCAATCAGCCCCAGCATTTT. Its translation: CASSASGLISNQPQHF.

The chain links TRBV5-1 to TRBJ2-1, with 10 bases fitting TRBD2. CDR1 SGHRS and CDR2 YFSETQ come from the germline V gene. This CDR3 comprises 14 residues. After removal of 6 bases from V and 5 bases from J, the junction contained 5 bases not matched to a gene. DNA for the CDR3: TGCGCCAGCACTACTAGCGGGACAAACAATGAGCAGTTCTTC. Its translation is CASTTSGTNNEQFF.

The rearrangement uses TRBV14 and TRBJ1-2, with TRBD1 as a possible D gene (6 bases). V lost 2 bases and J lost 3, with 13 bases in between. CDR1 and CDR2 from the germline V gene are SGHDN and FVKESK. This CDR3 comprises 15 residues. The CDR3 coding sequence is TGTGCCAGCAGCCAAATCGGAGGGACATACTATGGCTACACCTTC. It codes for CASSQIGGTYYGYTF.

This clone was recorded many times. The rearrangement links TRBV5-1 to TRBJ1-4; 8 bases fit TRBD1. Germline trimming cut 3 bases from V and 13 bases from J; bases unmatched to any gene: 14. This CDR3 comprises 15 residues. Germline V lookup: CDR1 SGHRS, CDR2 YFSETQ. The CDR3: CASSSVSQGAGGLFF. The CDR3 bases are TGCGCCAGCAGCTCCGTCTCCCAGGGGGCCGGGGGACTGTTTTTT.

The chain couples TRBV5-6 to TRBJ2-7; D is ambiguous. Trimming removed 0 bases from V and 11 bases from J, with 15 bases in between. Germline V gives CDR1 SGHDT, CDR2 YYEEEE. This CDR3 region has 13 residues. CDR3 DNA: TGTGCCAGCAGCTTGGGCTCCAGAGCCCACGAGTACTTC. It encodes CASSLGSRAHEYF.

This clone is a singleton in its sample. The sample holds other DNA sequences that translate to the same CDR3. V usage is TRBV5-4 and J usage is TRBJ1-1; no clear D. V lost 0 bases and J 0 bases, leaving 9 bases between the germline ends. CDR3 size: 15 residues. Germline V gene data show CDR1 as SGHNT and CDR2 as YYREEE (reference sequence). Here the CDR3 DNA reads TGTGCCAGCAGCTTGGCTACAGCAATGAACACTGAAGCTTTCTTT. It encodes CASSLATAMNTEAFF.

The chain carries TRBV9 and TRBJ2-3; no clear D gene. V shed 2 bases and J shed 0 bases, with 10 bases lying between them. Germline assignment: CDR1 SGDLS and CDR2 YYNGEE. The CDR3 covers 15 residues. The CDR3 region is CASSVSTVSTDTQYF. The DNA for the CDR3 is TGTGCCAGCAGCGTTAGTACGGTTAGCACAGATACGCAGTATTTT.

The chain uses TRBV28 and TRBJ2-7, with 7 bases matching TRBD2. V dropped 6 bases and J dropped 2; count of bases not matched to a gene: 7. The germline gives CDR1 MDHEN, CDR2 SYDVKM. This CDR3 has 14 residues. The CDR3 loop reads CASRNLGGTYEQYF. As DNA, the CDR3 is TGTGCCAGCAGAAACTTGGGAGGGACCTACGAGCAGTACTTC.

The chain links TRBV25-1 to TRBJ1-5, with D maybe TRBD1 (6 bases). The CDR3 contains 12 residues. Trimming pared 7 bases from V and 11 bases from J, leaving 15 bases between. Looked up from germline, CDR1 is MGHDK and CDR2 is SYGVNS. Here the CDR3 reads CASKATTGSQHF. The CDR3 DNA reads TGTGCCAGCAAGGCAACTACAGGGTCCCAGCATTTT.

The chain employs TRBV19 and TRBJ2-5, with D possibly being TRBD1 (6 bases). Trimming stripped 8 bases from V and 1 base from J, with 11 bases between. Germline V lookup: CDR1 LNHDA, CDR2 SQIVND (reference sequence). The CDR3 sequence is 13 residues long. In nucleotides, the CDR3 is TGTGCCAGTTCGATGGGGGCCCAAGAGACCCAGTACTTC. Its protein is CASSMGAQETQYF. The complete variable domain, with remaining parts taken from reference TRBV19 and TRBJ2-5, reads DGGITQSPKYLFRKEGQNVTLSCEQNLNHDAMYWYRQDPGQGLRLIYYSQIVNDFQKGDIAEGYSVSREKKESFPLTVTSAQKNPTAFYLCASSMGAQETQYFGPGTRLLVL.

This chain's CDR3 is CASSPTGGYLDTQYF. CDR3 in DNA: TGTGCCAGCAGTCCCACAGGGGGCTACCTTGATACGCAGTATTTT. The chain has TRBV6-5 and TRBJ2-3; 9 bases are shared with TRBD1. CDR1 is MNHEY and CDR2 is SVGAGI in the germline V gene. The V segment lost 5 bases and the J segment 6 bases; nucleotides outside the gene matches: 9. This CDR3 is 15 amino acids long.

The chain uses TRBV5-4 and TRBJ2-3, with D unclear. This CDR3 spans 13 amino acids. Germline V lookup: CDR1 SGHNT, CDR2 YYREEE (reference sequence). V was shortened by 4 bases and J by 1 base, with 7 bases between the two germline ends. CDR3 sequence: CASSPFGTDTQYF. CDR3 in DNA: TGTGCCAGCAGCCCTTTTGGCACAGATACGCAGTATTTT.

A note on this clone: The same CDR3 also results from other DNA sequences found in this sample. This sequence joins TRBV7-9 and TRBJ1-2, with D tentatively TRBD1 (5 bases). The V end lost 3 bases, the J end lost 2 bases, and 10 bases lay between the germline ends. The CDR3 totals 14 residues. Germline CDR1 and CDR2: SEHNR and FQNEAQ (reference sequence). The CDR3 DNA reads TGTGCCAGCAGCTTGGGGACGGCAAACTATGGCTACACCTTC. This codes for CASSLGTANYGYTF.

This clone appeared a few times. The rearrangement uses TRBV7-8 and TRBJ2-1; a possible D gene is TRBD2 (5 bases). CDR3 length: 15 amino acids. The V and J ends lost 5 bases and 1 base respectively, with 12 bases between them. Germline lookup yields CDR1 SGHVS and CDR2 FQNEAQ. CDR3 DNA: TGTGCCAGCAGCGGTTTTAGCGCATCCTACAATGAGCAGTTCTTC. It codes for CASSGFSASYNEQFF. Combining the CDR3 with reference TRBV7-8 and TRBJ2-1 gives the whole variable domain GAGVSQSPRYKVAKRGQDVALRCDPISGHVSLFWYQQALGQGPEFLTYFQNEAQLDKSGLPSDRFFAERPEGSVSTLKIQRTQQEDSAVYLCASSGFSASYNEQFFGPGTRLTVL.

The J gene is TRBJ2-5, the V gene TRBV11-1; D remains unclear. Trimming left V 3 bases short and J 4 bases short, with 9 bases between. The CDR3 has 13 residues. Germline V lookup: CDR1 SGHAT, CDR2 FQDESV (reference sequence). The CDR3 DNA reads as TGTGCCAGCAGCTTCGGAAGCAGAGAGACCCAGTACTTC. Its protein product is CASSFGSRETQYF.

The chain combines TRBV28 with TRBJ2-5, with D possibly being TRBD1 (5 bases). CDR3 length equals 11 residues. From germline, CDR1 is MDHEN and CDR2 SYDVKM. CDR3 coding DNA: TGTGCTACCAGGGTCCAAGAGACCCAGTACTTC. Its translation: CATRVQETQYF. Full variable domain (rest looked up from reference TRBV28 and TRBJ2-5): DVKVTQSSRYLVKRTGEKVFLECVQDMDHENMFWYRQDPGLGLRLIYFSYDVKMKEKGDIPEGYSVSREKKERFSLILESASTNQTSMYLCATRVQETQYFGPGTRLLVL.

DNA for the CDR3: TGTGCCAGTAGTCGGACGGTGGATAATGAAAAACTGTTTTTT. Translation gives CASSRTVDNEKLFF. The V gene is TRBV19, the J gene TRBJ1-4; D gene ambiguous. The germline CDR1 and CDR2 sequences are LNHDA and SQIVND (reference sequence). This CDR3 contains 14 residues. V dropped 5 bases and J dropped 4 bases, with 11 bases sitting between them.

This clone has a handful of counts. The chain is built from TRBV9 and TRBJ2-1; a possible D gene is TRBD2 (6 bases). Per germline, CDR1 SGDLS and CDR2 YYNGEE. This CDR3 has 16 residues. V was clipped by 3 bases and J by 2 bases, with 15 bases between them. CDR3 DNA sequence: TGTGCCAGCAGCGGCGGGACTCCGCTAACCTACAATGAGCAGTTCTTC. Translating it yields CASSGGTPLTYNEQFF. Full variable domain (rest looked up from reference TRBV9 and TRBJ2-1): DSGVTQTPKHLITATGQRVTLRCSPRSGDLSVYWYQQSLDQGLQFLIQYYNGEERAKGNILERFSAQQFPDLHSELNLSSLELGDSALYFCASSGGTPLTYNEQFFGPGTRLTVL.

This sequence joins TRBV29-1 and TRBJ1-1, with unresolved D. The CDR3 spans 12 residues. V was shortened by 7 bases and J by 4 bases, with 13 bases between the two germline ends. CDR1 SQVTM and CDR2 ANQGSEA come from the germline V gene. The CDR3 bases are TGCAGCGCGGCCGGGGAGGGCACTGAAGCTTTCTTT. It encodes CSAAGEGTEAFF.

V is TRBV30 and J is TRBJ2-1; D is possibly TRBD2 (5 bases). With 5 bases removed from V and 3 bases from J, the gap between germline ends came to 8 bases. Germline CDR1 reads GTSNPN; CDR2 reads SVGIG (reference sequence). This CDR3 region has 12 residues. CDR3 amino acids: CAWVRDYNEQFF. CDR3 DNA: TGTGCCTGGGTTCGGGACTACAATGAGCAGTTCTTC.

This chain connects TRBV11-2 to TRBJ2-7, with TRBD1 matching over 7 bases. Unmatched junction bases numbered 9, after V lost 7 bases and J lost 0 bases. This CDR3 has 15 residues. Per the germline V gene, CDR1 is SGHAT and CDR2 is FQNNGV. The chain's CDR3 is CASTNIGTASYEQYF. The DNA of the CDR3 is TGTGCCAGCACCAATATCGGGACAGCCTCCTACGAGCAGTACTTC.

V gene TRBV13 combines with J gene TRBJ2-7; 15 nucleotides line up with TRBD2. Germline V gene sequence: CDR1 PRHDT, CDR2 FYEKMQ (reference sequence). The CDR3 loop spans 18 amino acids. Trimming at V came to 2 bases and at J to 0 bases, leaving 5 bases not matched to a gene. The CDR3 DNA sequence: TGTGCCAGCAGCTTAACCGGACTAGCGGGAGGGCCCTCCTACGAGCAGTACTTC. Amino acid sequence: CASSLTGLAGGPSYEQYF.